These T cell receptor beta chains were read from a single sample in a study of T cell repertoires in cytomegalovirus infection. TCRdb ran MiXCR on the reads and lists one entry per CDR3 protein. The sample has some 800,000 distinct CDR3 sequences, about 27% seen once. These receptors' antigens are unknown. The sample was cultured CD8+ T cells from PBMCs, taken from culture after CMV antigen stimulation. These receptors were obtained from a human donor in good health (CMV status not recorded). Some clones in this sample may be carry-over from other donors' samples. Each CDR3 is given without its conserved first and last residue. Clone size is not always given. Where it is, it says once, few, many or a class for expanded clones.

clone size,V gene,J gene,CDR3 protein
NA,TRBV27,TRBJ2-3,AGSWGGRSTDTQY
few,TRBV6-6,TRBJ2-3,ASSYNPQAPGQDTQY
NA,TRBV4-3,TRBJ2-2,ATSRLAGDTGELF
NA,TRBV7-8,TRBJ2-2,ATSLRRAIGNTGELF
few,TRBV6-2/TRBV6-3,TRBJ2-5,ASSYSIGQGRYQETQY
NA,TRBV4-1,TRBJ2-7,ASSQGSGGGYEQY
few,TRBV29-1,TRBJ1-3,SVGAGSGNTIY
NA,TRBV27,TRBJ2-1,ASRLTSYNEQF
many,TRBV7-6,TRBJ2-1,ASSLARGLAGEEQF
NA,TRBV4-1,TRBJ1-5,ASSQDGEGYNQPQH
NA,TRBV7-9,TRBJ1-2,ASSLTQLAYT
few,TRBV9,TRBJ1-2,ASSDSRTGGLWYGYT
NA,TRBV6-5,TRBJ1-4,ASRSGLILF
NA,TRBV9,TRBJ1-1,ASSVGRWGNTEAF
NA,TRBV10-3,TRBJ1-6,AIAHSDSGDSPLH
few,TRBV7-6,TRBJ2-3,ASSTRQGSNTDTQY
NA,TRBV10-1,TRBJ1-3,ASSAADGQFLGNTIY